Below, 18 T cell receptor beta chains from the same sample are listed, as sequenced in a study of blood T cell repertoires in COVID-19. This table comes from immunoSEQ multiplex PCR, and its TCRdb copy is limited to in-frame clones, with some not included. Here the sample spans some 41,000 clones, 89% being singletons. Sequenced material: peripheral blood. Receptor source: a man aged 70 or older with active COVID-19.

This chain connects TRBV5-6 to TRBJ2-7; D is possibly TRBD1 (5 bases). This CDR3 comprises 14 residues. The germline V and J ends were trimmed by 3 bases and 2 bases, with 12 bases remaining between them. Germline V gives CDR1 SGHDT, CDR2 YYEEEE. This chain's CDR3 is CASSSAGKPYEQYF. The CDR3 DNA follows: TGTGCCAGCAGCTCGGCAGGGAAACCCTACGAGCAGTACTTC.

The rearrangement links TRBV5-1 to TRBJ2-2, with 9 bases lining up with TRBD2. From germline, CDR1 is SGHRS and CDR2 YFSETQ. The J segment lost 3 bases and the V segment lost 2 bases, leaving 2 bases of the junction unmatched. The length of the CDR3 is 15 residues. CDR3: CASSFSGGYTGELFF. The CDR3 nucleotides read TGCGCCAGCAGCTTTAGCGGGGGCTACACCGGGGAGCTGTTTTTT.

This chain links TRBV15 with TRBJ1-3; D is undetermined. V was clipped by 1 base and J by 2 bases, with 12 bases between them. Germline CDR1 and CDR2: LNHNV and YYDKDF (reference sequence). The CDR3 is 16 residues long. CDR3 sequence: CATSRVMEEAGNTIYF. The CDR3 DNA sequence: TGTGCCACCAGCAGAGTAATGGAAGAGGCTGGAAACACCATATATTTT.

The chain uses TRBV15 and TRBJ1-4, with a tentative D call TRBD1 (6 bases). CDR1 is LNHNV, CDR2 YYDKDF, per germline (reference sequence). Trimming took off 6 bases at V and 8 bases at J, with 16 bases between the two ends. This CDR3 is built from 14 residues. As DNA, the CDR3 is TGTGCCACCAGTAATGCGGGGGCGAGGGAAAAACTGTTTTTT. As protein: CATSNAGAREKLFF.

This chain joins TRBV19 and TRBJ2-4; 8 bases line up with TRBD2. The V gene's germline CDR1 is LNHDA and CDR2 SQIVND (reference sequence). Trimming took 5 bases from V and 3 from J; bases not matched to a gene: 12. The CDR3 extends over 17 amino acids. CDR3 protein: CASSDRDPGGHKNIQYF. The CDR3 coding sequence is TGTGCCAGTAGTGATCGAGATCCGGGGGGGCACAAAAACATTCAGTACTTC.

CDR3 nucleotides: TGCGCCAGCAGTAAAGGTGGGGGCAACTATAATTCACCCCTCCACTTT. Residues: CASSKGGGNYNSPLHF. The chain recombines TRBV10-1 with TRBJ1-6; D possibly corresponds to TRBD1 (6 bases). The CDR3 is 16 amino acids. Germline CDR1 and CDR2: WNHNN and SYGVQD (reference sequence). Deletions cut 5 bases from V and 3 bases from J, with 14 bases between.

The rearrangement links TRBV7-2 to TRBJ2-3; D is undetermined. Trimming cost V 3 bases and J 1 base, with 5 bases left between them. CDR1 is SGHTA, CDR2 FQGNSA, per germline. The CDR3 contains 13 residues. CDR3 in DNA: TGTGCCAGCAGCTTTGAGGGCACAGATACGCAGTATTTT. It specifies CASSFEGTDTQYF.

The V call is TRBV7-2, the J call TRBJ1-5, with D tentatively TRBD1 (6 bases). The CDR3 has 14 residues. Looked up from germline, CDR1 is SGHTA and CDR2 is FQGNSA. V was trimmed by 5 bases and J by 6 bases, leaving 14 bases between them. The CDR3 nucleotides are TGTGCCAGCAGCGGGGGCAGGGTGGGTCAGCCCCAGCATTTT. Amino acid sequence: CASSGGRVGQPQHF.

This clone has more than one count but fewer than ten. This rearrangement joins TRBV7-2 to TRBJ2-7; TRBD1 matches 7 bases. V shed 4 bases, J shed 5 bases, and the junction held 8 bases outside the gene matches. Germline V lookup: CDR1 SGHTA, CDR2 FQGNSA. There are 14 residues in the CDR3. CDR3 amino acids: CASSSSTTGDEQYF. The CDR3 region has the DNA TGTGCCAGCAGCTCGAGTACCACAGGGGACGAGCAGTACTTC.

This sequence joins TRBV7-8 and TRBJ2-7; D gene ambiguous. The CDR3 extends over 12 amino acids. Germline V CDR1 and CDR2: SGHVS, FQNEAQ. Trimming took off 2 bases at V and 4 bases at J, with 6 bases between the two ends. The CDR3 sequence is CASSLSGYEQYF. The CDR3 DNA reads as TGTGCCAGCAGCTTATCAGGTTACGAGCAGTACTTC.

The chain is built from TRBV10-3 and TRBJ2-7, with D possibly being TRBD1 (5 bases). Germline CDR1 reads ENHRY; CDR2 reads SYGVKD. The CDR3 spans 15 residues. V lost 5 bases to trimming and J lost 8 bases, with 22 bases between them. CDR3 sequence reads: CAISSLGEGRKQQYF. The CDR3, as DNA: TGTGCCATCAGTAGCCTAGGGGAAGGAAGAAAGCAGCAGTACTTC.

The rearrangement links TRBV5-5 to TRBJ2-5; the D is unclear. V lost 4 bases and J 1 base, leaving 11 bases between the germline ends. CDR1 and CDR2 (germline): SGHKS, YYEKEE (reference sequence). This CDR3 has 14 residues. CDR3 DNA sequence: TGTGCCAGCAGCACACCCCCCCGCCAAGAGACCCAGTACTTC. Its protein product is CASSTPPRQETQYF.

The genes are TRBV2 and TRBJ2-7; weak D call: TRBD2 (6 bases). Looked up from germline, CDR1 is SNHLY and CDR2 is FYNNEI. V shed 3 bases and J shed 3 bases, with 15 bases lying between them. This CDR3 spans 15 amino acids. CDR3 sequence (DNA): TGTGCCAGCAGTGACGGTGGGGGGAACAGCTACGAGCAGTACTTC. This encodes CASSDGGGNSYEQYF.

The V gene is TRBV5-1, the J gene TRBJ1-4, with 8 bases that match TRBD1. This CDR3 spans 14 amino acids. The J segment lost 6 bases and the V segment lost 4 bases, leaving 5 bases of the junction unmatched. Germline CDR1 is SGHRS and CDR2 is YFSETQ. As DNA, the CDR3 is TGCGCCAGCAGCACTACAGGGGGGCATGAAAAACTGTTTTTT. Its translation: CASSTTGGHEKLFF.

The chain is built from TRBV6-5 and TRBJ2-5, with a tentative D call TRBD2 (6 bases). V lost 0 bases and J lost 5, with 10 bases in between. The CDR3 runs to 14 residues. Germline lookup yields CDR1 MNHEY and CDR2 SVGAGI. The DNA of the CDR3 is TGTGCCAGCAGTTACTCGAGGGGAGGCGAGACCCAGTACTTC. Translation gives CASSYSRGGETQYF.

The CDR3 reads CASSALRTGGEKLFF. The CDR3 region has the DNA TGTGCCAGCAGCGCGCTTAGGACAGGTGGTGAAAAACTGTTTTTT. J is TRBJ1-4 and V is TRBV6-2 or TRBV6-3; 7 bases align to TRBD1. This CDR3 is built from 15 residues. Germline CDR1 and CDR2: MNHEY and SVGEGT. V shed 6 bases and J 7 bases; nucleotides not matched to a gene: 11.

The chain combines TRBV9 with TRBJ2-2, with TRBD2 identical over 13 bases. The CDR3 totals 18 residues. V lost 3 bases and J lost 1; bases outside the gene matches: 6. Per the germline V gene, CDR1 is SGDLS and CDR2 is YYNGEE. The CDR3 DNA reads as TGTGCCAGCAGCGGAGGACTAGCGGGGGCCGTGAACACCGGGGAGCTGTTTTTT. This encodes CASSGGLAGAVNTGELFF.

The chain recombines TRBV5-1 with TRBJ1-1; D is unresolved. Trimming cost V 0 bases and J 1 base, with 7 bases left between them. The CDR3 is made up of 14 amino acids. Germline V gene sequence: CDR1 SGHRS, CDR2 YFSETQ. CDR3 DNA: TGCGCCAGCAGCTTGGGATCTAGGAACACTGAAGCTTTCTTT. Translation: CASSLGSRNTEAFF.